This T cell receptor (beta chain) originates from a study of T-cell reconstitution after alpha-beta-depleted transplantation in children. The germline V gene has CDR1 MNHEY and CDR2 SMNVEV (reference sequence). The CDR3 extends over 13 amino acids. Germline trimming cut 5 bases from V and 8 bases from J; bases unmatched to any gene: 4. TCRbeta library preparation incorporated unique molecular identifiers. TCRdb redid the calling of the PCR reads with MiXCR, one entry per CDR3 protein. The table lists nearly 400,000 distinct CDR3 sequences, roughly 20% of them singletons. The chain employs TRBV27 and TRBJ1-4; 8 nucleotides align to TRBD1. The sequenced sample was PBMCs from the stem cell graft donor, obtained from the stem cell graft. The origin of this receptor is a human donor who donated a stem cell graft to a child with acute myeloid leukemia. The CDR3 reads CASSAQGGEKLFF. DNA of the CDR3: TGTGCCAGCAGTGCACAGGGGGGGGAAAAACTGTTTTTT.